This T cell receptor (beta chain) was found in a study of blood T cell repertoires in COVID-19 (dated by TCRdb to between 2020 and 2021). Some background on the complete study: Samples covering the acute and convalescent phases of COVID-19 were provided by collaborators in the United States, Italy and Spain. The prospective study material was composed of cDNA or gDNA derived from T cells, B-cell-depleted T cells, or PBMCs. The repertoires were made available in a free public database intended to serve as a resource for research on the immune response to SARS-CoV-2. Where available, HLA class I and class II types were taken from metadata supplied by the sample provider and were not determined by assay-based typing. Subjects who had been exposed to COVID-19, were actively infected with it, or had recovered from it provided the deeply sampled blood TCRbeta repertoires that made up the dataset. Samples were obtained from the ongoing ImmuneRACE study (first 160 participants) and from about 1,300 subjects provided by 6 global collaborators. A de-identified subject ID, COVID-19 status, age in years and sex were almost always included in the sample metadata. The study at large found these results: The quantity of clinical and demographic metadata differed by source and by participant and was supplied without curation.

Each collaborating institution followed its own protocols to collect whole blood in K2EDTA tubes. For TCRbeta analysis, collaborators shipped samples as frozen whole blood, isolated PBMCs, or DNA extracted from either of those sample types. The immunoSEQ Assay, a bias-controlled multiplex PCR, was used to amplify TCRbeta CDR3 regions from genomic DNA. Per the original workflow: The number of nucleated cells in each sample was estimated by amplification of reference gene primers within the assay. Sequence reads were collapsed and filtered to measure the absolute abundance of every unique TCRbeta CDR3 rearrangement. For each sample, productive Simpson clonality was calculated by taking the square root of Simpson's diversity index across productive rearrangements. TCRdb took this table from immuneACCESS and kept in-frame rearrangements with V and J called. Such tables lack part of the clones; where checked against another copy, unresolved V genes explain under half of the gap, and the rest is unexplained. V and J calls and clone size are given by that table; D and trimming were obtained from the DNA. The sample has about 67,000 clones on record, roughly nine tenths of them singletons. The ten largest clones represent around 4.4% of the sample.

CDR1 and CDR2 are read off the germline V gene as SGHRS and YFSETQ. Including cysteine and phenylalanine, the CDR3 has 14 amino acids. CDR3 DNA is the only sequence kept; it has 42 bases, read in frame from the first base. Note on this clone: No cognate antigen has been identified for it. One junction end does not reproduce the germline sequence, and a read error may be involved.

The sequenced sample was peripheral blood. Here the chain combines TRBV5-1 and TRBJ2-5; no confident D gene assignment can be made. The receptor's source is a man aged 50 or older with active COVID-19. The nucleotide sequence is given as TGCGCCAGCAGCTTGCAAGGTTTTCAAGAGGCCCAGTACTTC. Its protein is CASSLQGFQEAQYF.